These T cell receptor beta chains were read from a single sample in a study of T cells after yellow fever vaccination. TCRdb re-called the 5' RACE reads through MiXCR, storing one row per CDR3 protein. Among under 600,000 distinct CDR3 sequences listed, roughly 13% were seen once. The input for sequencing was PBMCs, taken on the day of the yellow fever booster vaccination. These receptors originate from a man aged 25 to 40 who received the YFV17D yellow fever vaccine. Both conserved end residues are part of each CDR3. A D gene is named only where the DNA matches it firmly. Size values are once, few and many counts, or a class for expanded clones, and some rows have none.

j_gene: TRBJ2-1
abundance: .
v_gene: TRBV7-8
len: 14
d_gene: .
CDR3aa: CASSLPAGYNEQFF
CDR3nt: TGTGCCAGCAGCCTCCCAGCAGGCTACAATGAGCAGTTCTTC

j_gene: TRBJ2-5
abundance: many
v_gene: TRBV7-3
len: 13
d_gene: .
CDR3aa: CASSLTYQETQYF
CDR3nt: TGTGCCAGCTCACTCACGTACCAAGAGACCCAGTACTTC

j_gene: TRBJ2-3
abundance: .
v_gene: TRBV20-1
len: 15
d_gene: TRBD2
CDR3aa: CSASTLAGGHDTQYF
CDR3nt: TGCAGTGCTAGTACGTTAGCGGGAGGGCATGATACGCAGTATTTT

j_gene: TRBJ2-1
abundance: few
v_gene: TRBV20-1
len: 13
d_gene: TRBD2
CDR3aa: CSASLTSGREQFF
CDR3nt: TGCAGTGCTAGCCTAACTAGCGGGAGGGAGCAGTTCTTC

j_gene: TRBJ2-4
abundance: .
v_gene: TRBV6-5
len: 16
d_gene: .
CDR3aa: CASSYSSSIAKNIQYF
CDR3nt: TGTGCCAGCAGTTACTCGAGTAGCATAGCCAAAAACATTCAGTACTTC

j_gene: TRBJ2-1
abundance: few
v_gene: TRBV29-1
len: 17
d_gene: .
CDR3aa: CSAYRHQRGKGGDEQFF
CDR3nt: TGCAGCGCATATCGACACCAGCGGGGTAAAGGGGGGGATGAGCAGTTCTTC

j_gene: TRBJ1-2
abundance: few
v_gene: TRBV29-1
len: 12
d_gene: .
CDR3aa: CSVRGANYGYTF
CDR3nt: TGCAGCGTCAGGGGAGCTAACTATGGCTACACCTTC

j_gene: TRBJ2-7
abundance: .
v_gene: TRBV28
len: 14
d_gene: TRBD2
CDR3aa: CASTPRGGDGAWYF
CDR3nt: TGTGCCAGCACCCCTCGGGGAGGGGATGGCGCATGGTACTTC

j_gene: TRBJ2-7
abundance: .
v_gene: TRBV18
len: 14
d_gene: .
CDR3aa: CASSPQRSSYEQYF
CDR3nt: TGTGCCAGCTCACCCCAGAGGAGCTCCTACGAGCAGTACTTC

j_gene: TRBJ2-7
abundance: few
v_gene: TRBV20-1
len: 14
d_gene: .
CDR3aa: CSARDWGQPYEQYF
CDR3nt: TGCAGTGCTAGAGATTGGGGACAACCCTACGAGCAGTACTTC

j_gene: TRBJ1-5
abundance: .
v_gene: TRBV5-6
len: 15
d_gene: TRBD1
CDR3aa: CASSLGTGPSQPQHF
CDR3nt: TGTGCCAGCAGCTTGGGGACAGGACCTTCCCAGCCCCAGCATTTT

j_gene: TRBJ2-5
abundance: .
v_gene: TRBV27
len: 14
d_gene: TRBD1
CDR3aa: CASSLSHRGQTQYF
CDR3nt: TGTGCCAGCAGTTTATCGCACAGGGGACAGACCCAGTACTTC

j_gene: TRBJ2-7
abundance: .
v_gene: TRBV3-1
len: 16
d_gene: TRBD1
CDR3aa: CASSQVGTGFSYEQYF
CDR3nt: TGTGCCAGCAGCCAAGTTGGGACAGGGTTTTCCTACGAGCAGTACTTC

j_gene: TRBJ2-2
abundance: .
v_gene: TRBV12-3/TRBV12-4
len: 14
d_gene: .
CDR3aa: CASSLALSTGELFF
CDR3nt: TGTGCCAGCAGTTTAGCGTTGAGCACCGGGGAGCTGTTTTTT

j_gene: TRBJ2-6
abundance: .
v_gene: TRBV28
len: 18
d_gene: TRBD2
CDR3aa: CASRPLAGGTSGANVLTF
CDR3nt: TGTGCCAGCAGGCCGTTAGCGGGAGGCACCTCTGGGGCCAACGTCCTGACTTTC

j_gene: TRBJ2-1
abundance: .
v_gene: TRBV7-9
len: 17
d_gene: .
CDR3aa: CASSLRKQGTSYNEQFF
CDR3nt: TGTGCCAGCAGCCTACGAAAACAGGGAACCTCCTACAATGAGCAGTTCTTC

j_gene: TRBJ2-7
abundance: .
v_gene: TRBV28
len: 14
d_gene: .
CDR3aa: CASSLGSRRGEQYF
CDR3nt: TGTGCCAGCAGTTTAGGAAGTCGCAGGGGCGAGCAGTACTTC

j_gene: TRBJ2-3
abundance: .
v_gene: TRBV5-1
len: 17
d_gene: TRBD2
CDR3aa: CASSFGTSGRSTDTQYF
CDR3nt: TGCGCCAGCAGCTTTGGGACTAGCGGGAGGAGCACAGATACGCAGTATTTT

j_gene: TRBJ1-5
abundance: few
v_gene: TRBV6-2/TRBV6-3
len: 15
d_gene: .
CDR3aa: CASRAYPRGNQPQHF
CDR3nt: TGTGCCTCGAGGGCATATCCGAGGGGCAATCAGCCCCAGCATTTT

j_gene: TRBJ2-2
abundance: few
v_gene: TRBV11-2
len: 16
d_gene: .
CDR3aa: CASSFYRAGSFGELFF
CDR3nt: TGTGCCAGCAGCTTTTATCGGGCAGGCAGTTTCGGGGAGCTGTTTTTT

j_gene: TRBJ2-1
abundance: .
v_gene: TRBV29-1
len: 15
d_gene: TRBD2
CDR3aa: CSVTIAGVTYNEQFF
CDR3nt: TGCAGCGTGACGATAGCGGGAGTTACCTACAATGAGCAGTTCTTC

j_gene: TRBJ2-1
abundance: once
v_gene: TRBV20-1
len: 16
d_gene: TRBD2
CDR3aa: CSARIAGTIAENEQFF
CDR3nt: TGCAGTGCCCGTATTGCCGGGACTATCGCCGAGAATGAGCAGTTCTTC

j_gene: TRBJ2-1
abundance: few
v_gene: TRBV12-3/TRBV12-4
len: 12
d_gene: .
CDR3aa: CASSSAGMGQFF
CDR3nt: TGTGCCAGCAGTTCGGCGGGCATGGGGCAGTTCTTC

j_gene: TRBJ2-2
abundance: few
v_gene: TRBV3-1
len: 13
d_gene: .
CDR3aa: CASSQLGIGELFF
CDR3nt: TGTGCCAGCAGCCAGCTCGGAATCGGGGAGCTGTTTTTT

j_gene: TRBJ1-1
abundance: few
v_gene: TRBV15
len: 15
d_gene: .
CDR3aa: CATSRDPRSGTEAFF
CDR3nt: TGTGCCACCAGCAGAGATCCCCGGAGTGGCACTGAAGCTTTCTTT

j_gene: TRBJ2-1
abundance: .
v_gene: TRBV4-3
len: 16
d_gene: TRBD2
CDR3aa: CASSQEGGRAYNEQFF
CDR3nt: TGCGCCAGCAGCCAAGAGGGCGGGAGGGCCTACAATGAGCAGTTCTTC

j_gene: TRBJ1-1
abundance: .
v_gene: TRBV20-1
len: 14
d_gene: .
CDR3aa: CSAGDRSGKTEAFF
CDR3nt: TGCAGTGCTGGCGACAGGTCTGGGAAGACTGAAGCTTTCTTT

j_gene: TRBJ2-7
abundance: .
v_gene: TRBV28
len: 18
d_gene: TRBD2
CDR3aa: CASSYPPAGVKRTYEQYF
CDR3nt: TGTGCCAGCAGTTACCCCCCCGCGGGAGTCAAAAGGACCTACGAGCAGTACTTC

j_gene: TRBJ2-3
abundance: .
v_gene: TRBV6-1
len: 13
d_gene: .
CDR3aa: CASRRQYTDTQYF
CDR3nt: TGTGCCAGCAGGAGACAGTACACAGATACGCAGTATTTT

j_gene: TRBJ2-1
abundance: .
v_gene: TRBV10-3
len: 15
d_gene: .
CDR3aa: CAISAGWEIDNEQFF
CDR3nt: TGTGCCATCAGTGCGGGGTGGGAGATCGACAATGAGCAGTTCTTC

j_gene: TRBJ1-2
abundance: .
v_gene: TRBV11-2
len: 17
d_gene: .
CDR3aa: CASTSFSSGTRNYGYTF
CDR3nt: TGTGCCAGCACCTCCTTTTCCTCCGGGACACGGAACTATGGCTACACCTTC

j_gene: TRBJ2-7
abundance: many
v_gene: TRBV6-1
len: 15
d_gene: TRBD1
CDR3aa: CASSDPGQGSYEQYF
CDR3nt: TGTGCCAGCAGTGACCCAGGACAGGGCTCCTACGAGCAGTACTTC

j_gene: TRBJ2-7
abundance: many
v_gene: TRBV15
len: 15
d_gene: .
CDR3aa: CATSGILGRTEEQYF
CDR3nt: TGTGCCACCAGCGGAATACTAGGACGGACGGAAGAGCAGTACTTC

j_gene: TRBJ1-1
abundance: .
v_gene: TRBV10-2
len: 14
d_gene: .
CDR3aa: CASGTGSMNTEAFF
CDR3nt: TGCGCCAGCGGAACAGGGTCCATGAACACTGAAGCTTTCTTT

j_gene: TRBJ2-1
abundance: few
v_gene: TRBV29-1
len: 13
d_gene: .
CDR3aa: CSVVAPGYDEQFF
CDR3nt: TGCAGCGTTGTGGCACCGGGATACGATGAGCAGTTCTTC

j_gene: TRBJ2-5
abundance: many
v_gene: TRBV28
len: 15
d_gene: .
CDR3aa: CASSPTARVQETQYF
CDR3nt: TGTGCCAGCAGTCCCACGGCTAGGGTGCAAGAGACCCAGTACTTC

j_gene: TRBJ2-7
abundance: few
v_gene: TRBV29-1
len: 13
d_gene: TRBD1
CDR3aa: CSVRDRGQNEQYF
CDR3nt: TGCAGCGTTCGGGACAGGGGGCAGAACGAGCAGTACTTC

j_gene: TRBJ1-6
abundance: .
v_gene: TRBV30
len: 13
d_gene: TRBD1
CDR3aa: CAWSSTGTSPLHF
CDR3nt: TGTGCCTGGAGCTCGACAGGGACTTCACCCCTCCACTTT

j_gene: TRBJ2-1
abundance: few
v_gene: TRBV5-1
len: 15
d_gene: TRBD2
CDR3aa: CASSFPTSGIGEQFF
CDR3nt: TGCGCCAGCAGCTTTCCGACTAGCGGGATAGGTGAGCAGTTCTTC

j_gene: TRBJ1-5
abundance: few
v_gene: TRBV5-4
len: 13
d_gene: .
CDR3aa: CASSCISNQPQHF
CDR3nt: TGTGCCAGCAGCTGCATTAGCAATCAGCCCCAGCATTTT

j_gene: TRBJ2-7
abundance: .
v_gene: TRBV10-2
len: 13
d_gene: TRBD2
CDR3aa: CAISSGSYYEQYF
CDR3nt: TGCGCCATATCTAGCGGGAGCTACTACGAGCAGTACTTC

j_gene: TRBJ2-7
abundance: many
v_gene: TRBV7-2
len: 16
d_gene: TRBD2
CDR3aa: CASSPRGLAGGYEQYF
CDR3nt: TGTGCCAGCAGCCCACGGGGACTAGCGGGAGGGTACGAGCAGTACTTC